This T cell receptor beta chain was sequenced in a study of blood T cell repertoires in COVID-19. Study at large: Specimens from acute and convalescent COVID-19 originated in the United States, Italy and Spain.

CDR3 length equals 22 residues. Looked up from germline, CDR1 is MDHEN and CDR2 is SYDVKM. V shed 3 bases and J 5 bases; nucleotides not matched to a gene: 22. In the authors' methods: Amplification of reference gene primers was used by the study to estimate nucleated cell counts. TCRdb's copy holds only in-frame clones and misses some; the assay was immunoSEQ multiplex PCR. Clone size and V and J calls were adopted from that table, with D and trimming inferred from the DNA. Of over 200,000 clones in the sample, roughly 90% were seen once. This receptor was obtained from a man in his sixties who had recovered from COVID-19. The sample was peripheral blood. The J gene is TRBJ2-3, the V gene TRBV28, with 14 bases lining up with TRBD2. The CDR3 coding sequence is TGTGCCAGCAGTTTCCTACGGTTCACGGGACAGGGGACTAGCGGGAGAAGAGATACGCAGTATTTT. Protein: CASSFLRFTGQGTSGRRDTQYF.